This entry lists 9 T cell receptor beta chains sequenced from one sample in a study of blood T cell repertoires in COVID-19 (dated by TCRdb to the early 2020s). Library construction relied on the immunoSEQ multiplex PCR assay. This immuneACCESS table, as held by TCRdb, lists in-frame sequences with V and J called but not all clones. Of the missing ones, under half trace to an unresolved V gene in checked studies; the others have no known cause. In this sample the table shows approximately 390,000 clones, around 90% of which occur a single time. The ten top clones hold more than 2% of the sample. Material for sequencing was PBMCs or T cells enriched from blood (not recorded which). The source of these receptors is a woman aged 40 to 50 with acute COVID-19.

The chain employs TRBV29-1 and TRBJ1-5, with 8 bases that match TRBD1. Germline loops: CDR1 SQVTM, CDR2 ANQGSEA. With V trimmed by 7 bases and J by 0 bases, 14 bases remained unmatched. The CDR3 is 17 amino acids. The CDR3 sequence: CSAAGTGEIFSNQPQHF. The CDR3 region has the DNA TGCAGCGCAGCCGGGACAGGCGAGATTTTTAGCAATCAGCCCCAGCATTTT.

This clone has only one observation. This chain's CDR3 is CTSSPTTAGDPYEQYF. In DNA form, the CDR3 reads TGCACCAGCAGCCCGACGACAGCGGGGGACCCCTACGAGCAGTACTTC. The V gene is TRBV1, the J gene TRBJ2-7; the table calls TRBD2, which could not be checked here. TRBV1 constitutes a pseudogene. This CDR3 contains 16 residues.

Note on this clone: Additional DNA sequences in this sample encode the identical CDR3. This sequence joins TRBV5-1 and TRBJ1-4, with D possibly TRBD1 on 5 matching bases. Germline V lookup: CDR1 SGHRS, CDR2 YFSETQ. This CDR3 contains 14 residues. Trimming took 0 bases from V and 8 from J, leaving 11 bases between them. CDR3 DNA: TGCGCCAGCAGCTTGGCTCAGGGAGGGGAAAAACTGTTTTTT. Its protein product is CASSLAQGGEKLFF.

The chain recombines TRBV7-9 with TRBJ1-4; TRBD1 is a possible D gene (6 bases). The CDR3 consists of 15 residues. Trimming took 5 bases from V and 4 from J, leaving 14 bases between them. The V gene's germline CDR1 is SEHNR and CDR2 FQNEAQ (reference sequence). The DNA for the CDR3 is TGTGCCAGCAGCGCTCCGGGGACAAGTAATGAAAAACTGTTTTTT. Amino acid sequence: CASSAPGTSNEKLFF.

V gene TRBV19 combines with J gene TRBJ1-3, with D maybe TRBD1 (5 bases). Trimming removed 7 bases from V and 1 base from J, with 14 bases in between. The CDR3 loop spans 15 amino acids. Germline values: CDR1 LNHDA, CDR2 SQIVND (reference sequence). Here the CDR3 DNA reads TGTGCCAGTACCGCAACAGGTTTTTCTGGAAACACCATATATTTT. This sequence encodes CASTATGFSGNTIYF.

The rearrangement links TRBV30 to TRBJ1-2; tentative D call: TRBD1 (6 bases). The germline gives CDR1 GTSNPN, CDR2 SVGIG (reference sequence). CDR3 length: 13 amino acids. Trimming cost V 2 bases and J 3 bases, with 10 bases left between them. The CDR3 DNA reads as TGTGCCTGGAGTACAGGGATGGACTATGGCTACACCTTC. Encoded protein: CAWSTGMDYGYTF.

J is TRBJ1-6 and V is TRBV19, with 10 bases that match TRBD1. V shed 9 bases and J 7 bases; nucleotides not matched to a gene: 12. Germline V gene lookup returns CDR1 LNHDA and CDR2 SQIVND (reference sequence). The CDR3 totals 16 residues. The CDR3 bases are TGTGCCAGCGCTGACAGGGGGCAGTCACGGAATTCACCCCTCCACTTT. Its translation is CASADRGQSRNSPLHF.

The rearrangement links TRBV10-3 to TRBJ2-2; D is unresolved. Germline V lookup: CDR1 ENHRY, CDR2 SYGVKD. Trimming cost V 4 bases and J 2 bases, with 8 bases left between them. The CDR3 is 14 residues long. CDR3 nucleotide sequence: TGTGCCATCAGTGGCCACAATAACACCGGGGAGCTGTTTTTT. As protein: CAISGHNNTGELFF.

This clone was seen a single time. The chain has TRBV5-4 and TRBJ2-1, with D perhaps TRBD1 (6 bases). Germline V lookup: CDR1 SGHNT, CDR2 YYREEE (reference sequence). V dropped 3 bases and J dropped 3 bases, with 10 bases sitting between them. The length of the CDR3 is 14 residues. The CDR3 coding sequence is TGTGCCAGCAGCTCCCTGGACAGCTACAATGAGCAGTTCTTC. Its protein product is CASSSLDSYNEQFF.